A single sample is the source of the 14 T cell receptor beta chains below, sequenced in a study of metastatic and nonmetastatic thyroid tumors. MiXCR was used by TCRdb to re-call the PCR reads. The table includes some 28,000 clones, around 3.5% detected once. No treatment had been given to any patient before thyroid surgery. The sample was blood. The source of these receptors is a male donor with papillary thyroid cancer or a benign thyroid nodule (not recorded which). Some clones in this sample may be carry-over from other donors' samples.

The V call is TRBV6-1, the J call TRBJ1-4; D unclear. V lost 6 bases, J lost 4 bases, and 6 bases lay in between. Germline-derived CDR1 and CDR2 are MNHNS and SASEGT. CDR3 size: 12 residues. In DNA form, the CDR3 reads TGTGCCAGCAGCCGGGTTAATGAAAAACTGTTTTTT. Its translation is CASSRVNEKLFF.

Turning to this clone: This is likely a read error, given that the CDR3 carries no conserved phenylalanine or tryptophan at its end. The V call is TRBV28, the J call TRBJ1-2; possibly TRBD1 for D (6 bases). This CDR3 contains 14 residues. The germline V gene has CDR1 MDHEN and CDR2 SYDVKM. Trimming removed 5 bases at V and 8 bases at J, with 18 bases between. CDR3 sequence reads: CASSESQGRRGYTL. CDR3 DNA: TGTGCCAGCAGTGAGTCACAGGGTCGTCGGGGCTACACCCTC.

This clone rates as medium-sized. The chain couples TRBV20-1 to TRBJ2-7; possibly TRBD2 for D (6 bases). Trimming took 1 base from V and 3 from J, leaving 10 bases between them. This CDR3 region has 13 residues. Germline CDR1 and CDR2: DFQATT and SNEGSKA (reference sequence). The CDR3 nucleotides read TGCAGTGCTAGAGGGTCTAGCGACTACGAGCAGTACTTC. Its translation is CSARGSSDYEQYF.

CDR3 sequence (DNA): TGTGCCAGCAGTGAGTCGGGAGGGGAAGCCTACGAGCAGTACTTC. Protein sequence: CASSESGGEAYEQYF. This chain links TRBV6-1 with TRBJ2-7; 8 nucleotides line up with TRBD2. Looked up from germline, CDR1 is MNHNS and CDR2 is SASEGT. V shed 3 bases and J 2 bases; nucleotides not matched to a gene: 6. The CDR3 runs 15 residues.

This clone was observed many times. The chain employs TRBV29-1 and TRBJ2-2; 9 bases map to TRBD1. The CDR3 contains 15 residues. Germline V lookup: CDR1 SQVTM, CDR2 ANQGSEA. After removal of 6 bases from V and 5 bases from J, the junction contained 10 bases not matched to a gene. CDR3 region: CSVNSGQGFTGELFF. CDR3 nucleotide sequence: TGCAGCGTGAATTCGGGACAGGGTTTTACCGGGGAGCTGTTTTTT.

This clone was seen a handful of times. The genes are TRBV7-9 and TRBJ2-5; 9 bases are a match to TRBD2. CDR3 length equals 16 residues. Germline CDR1 is SEHNR and CDR2 is FQNEAQ (reference sequence). J lost 0 bases, V lost 1 base, and 3 bases had no gene match. In nucleotides, the CDR3 is TGTGCCAGCAGCTTAGGACTAGCGGAATACCAAGAGACCCAGTACTTC. Encoded protein: CASSLGLAEYQETQYF.

J is TRBJ2-7 and V is TRBV6-1, with a possible D match to TRBD1 (6 bases). The CDR3 totals 15 residues. CDR1 is MNHNS and CDR2 is SASEGT in the germline V gene. Trimming removed 4 bases at V and 3 bases at J, with 16 bases between. Here the CDR3 reads CASSVLGEGGYEQYF. The CDR3 nucleotides read TGTGCCAGCAGTGTTTTGGGGGAAGGGGGCTACGAGCAGTACTTC.

This clone was detected only a few times. The CDR3 DNA follows: TGCGCCAGCAGCCCAGAGGACAGTTTGAGCGGGGCCAACGTCCTGACTTTC. This translates into CASSPEDSLSGANVLTF. The chain couples TRBV4-1 to TRBJ2-6; tentative D call: TRBD1 (6 bases). With 4 bases removed from V and 4 bases from J, the gap between germline ends came to 17 bases. The CDR3 length is 17 residues. CDR1 is MGHRA, CDR2 YSYEKL, per germline.

The genes are TRBV11-3 and TRBJ2-7, with D possibly matching TRBD2 (6 bases). This CDR3 contains 15 residues. V lost 3 bases to trimming and J lost 3 bases, with 15 bases between them. In germline, CDR1 is SGHNT, CDR2 YENEEA. This chain's CDR3 is CASSLTAARDYEQYF. The CDR3 bases are TGTGCCAGCAGCTTGACAGCAGCGCGGGACTACGAGCAGTACTTC.

V is TRBV2 and J is TRBJ1-4; TRBD1 is a possible D gene (6 bases). The CDR3 is made up of 14 amino acids. Germline V CDR1 and CDR2: SNHLY, FYNNEI. V was shortened by 5 bases and J by 6 bases, with 13 bases between the two germline ends. The CDR3 region is CASSTGSGYEKLFF. DNA for the CDR3: TGTGCCAGCAGTACAGGGTCGGGTTATGAAAAACTGTTTTTT. Variable domain in full (rest from reference TRBV2 and TRBJ1-4): EPEVTQTPSHQVTQMGQEVILRCVPISNHLYFYWYRQILGQKVEFLVSFYNNEISEKSEIFDDQFSVERPDGSNFTLKIRSTKLEDSAMYFCASSTGSGYEKLFFGSGTQLSVL.

This clone has ten or more counts. The chain joins TRBV20-1 to TRBJ2-7; 13 bases agree with TRBD2. Trimming removed 3 bases from V and 5 bases from J; junction bases left unmatched: 1. The CDR3 length is 13 residues. CDR1 and CDR2 from the germline V gene are DFQATT and SNEGSKA (reference sequence). This CDR3 reads CSASGLAGDEQYF. For the CDR3, the DNA is TGCAGTGCTAGTGGACTAGCGGGAGACGAGCAGTACTTC.

By frequency in the sample, this clone is medium-sized. The gene calls are TRBV15 and TRBJ2-2; TRBD2 might be the D (6 bases). The CDR3 covers 15 residues. Germline lookup yields CDR1 LNHNV and CDR2 YYDKDF (reference sequence). V lost 7 bases, J lost 1 base, and 13 bases lay in between. This chain's CDR3 is CATKVGSVNTGELFF. The DNA of the CDR3 is TGTGCCACCAAGGTCGGGAGTGTGAACACCGGGGAGCTGTTTTTT. The full variable domain, with the rest looked up from reference TRBV15 and TRBJ2-2, is DAMVIQNPRYQVTQFGKPVTLSCSQTLNHNVMYWYQQKSSQAPKLLFHYYDKDFNNEADTPDNFQSRRPNTSFCFLDIRSPGLGDTAMYLCATKVGSVNTGELFFGEGSRLTVL.

This clone was counted only a few times. The chain combines TRBV2 with TRBJ2-3; 9 nucleotides line up with TRBD1. CDR1 and CDR2 from the germline V gene are SNHLY and FYNNEI. This CDR3 has 15 amino acids. V lost 8 bases, J lost 1 base, and 7 bases stayed unmatched. The CDR3 protein is CASVFTGGGTDTQYF. As DNA, the CDR3 is TGTGCCAGCGTGTTCACAGGGGGCGGCACAGATACGCAGTATTTT.

In nucleotides, the CDR3 is TGTGCCAGCAGCTTACTAGCGGGAGTAACCGGGGAGCTGTTTTTT. Translating gives CASSLLAGVTGELFF. The chain recombines TRBV7-2 with TRBJ2-2, with 10 bases identical to TRBD2. Germline assignment: CDR1 SGHTA and CDR2 FQGNSA. V gave up 2 bases and J gave up 5 bases; unmatched junction bases: 2. The CDR3 has 15 amino acids.